Listed below are T cell receptor beta chains from one sample, sequenced in a study of human T cells and chemical hapten exposure. TCRdb independently ran MiXCR on the RACE reads; one entry per CDR3 protein. Of about 380,000 distinct CDR3 sequences listed, approximately 5% are singletons. Sequenced here: whole blood, sampled in connection with sensitization to the hapten diphenylcyclopropenone (DPC). The receptors come from a woman aged 50 to 60 with alopecia areata. Some clones in this sample may be carry-over from other donors' samples. Each CDR3 is given with its conserved first and last residue. D genes are given only for firm matches. Clone size appears in some rows only: once, few, many, or a class for an expanded clone.

abundance: many; j_gene: TRBJ1-5; v_gene: TRBV7-6; d_gene: -; CDR3aa: CASSRSESGRYSNQPQHF; CDR3nt: TGTGCCAGCAGCCGCTCTGAATCTGGGAGATATAGCAATCAGCCCCAGCATTTT
abundance: -; j_gene: TRBJ2-5; v_gene: TRBV20-1; d_gene: -; CDR3aa: CSARPFGRGVGETQYF; CDR3nt: TGCAGTGCTAGACCCTTTGGCAGGGGTGTAGGAGAGACCCAGTACTTC
abundance: -; j_gene: TRBJ2-7; v_gene: TRBV12-3/TRBV12-4; d_gene: -; CDR3aa: CASSLKGGEQYF; CDR3nt: TGTGCCAGCAGCCTGAAGGGGGGGGAGCAGTACTTC
abundance: few; j_gene: TRBJ2-7; v_gene: TRBV28; d_gene: TRBD1; CDR3aa: CASSLYTQGAEQYF; CDR3nt: TGTGCCAGCAGTTTATACACCCAGGGGGCTGAGCAGTACTTC
abundance: -; j_gene: TRBJ1-3; v_gene: TRBV20-1; d_gene: TRBD1; CDR3aa: CSARAGGSPGNTIYF; CDR3nt: TGCAGTGCTAGGGCAGGGGGCAGTCCTGGAAACACCATATATTTT
abundance: -; j_gene: TRBJ1-1; v_gene: TRBV9; d_gene: -; CDR3aa: CASSAPTDLNTEAFF; CDR3nt: TGTGCCAGCAGCGCACCCACAGATTTGAACACTGAAGCTTTCTTT
abundance: many; j_gene: TRBJ1-6; v_gene: TRBV6-5; d_gene: TRBD1; CDR3aa: CASSYSRDRDYNSPLHF; CDR3nt: TGTGCCAGCAGTTACTCCAGGGACAGGGACTATAATTCACCCCTCCACTTT
abundance: many; j_gene: TRBJ1-3; v_gene: TRBV12-3/TRBV12-4; d_gene: TRBD1; CDR3aa: CASSFSAGTGSSTIYF; CDR3nt: TGTGCCAGCAGTTTCTCCGCCGGGACAGGGTCATCCACCATATATTTT
abundance: -; j_gene: TRBJ1-3; v_gene: TRBV7-2; d_gene: -; CDR3aa: CASSRQSSGNTIYF; CDR3nt: TGTGCCAGCAGCCGACAAAGCTCTGGAAACACCATATATTTT
abundance: -; j_gene: TRBJ2-7; v_gene: TRBV19; d_gene: -; CDR3aa: CASASLPGEQYF; CDR3nt: TGTGCCAGTGCTAGCCTCCCGGGGGAGCAGTACTTC